These 18 T cell receptor beta chains share one sample of origin, sequenced in a study of T cell repertoires in cytomegalovirus infection. These receptors have no known antigen. Using its own MiXCR run on the reads, TCRdb lists one record per CDR3 protein. The sample holds about 890,000 distinct CDR3 sequences, under 40% seen once. Sequencing used cultured CD8+ T cells from PBMCs, obtained from culture after CMV antigen stimulation. All receptors come from a human donor in good health (CMV status not recorded). Some clones in this sample may be carry-over from other donors' samples.

CDR3 DNA sequence: TGCGCCAGCAGCCAAGAATACGGCACCGGGACAGGGGGTTTCTACGAGCAGTACTTC. It specifies CASSQEYGTGTGGFYEQYF. The rearrangement links TRBV4-1 to TRBJ2-7; 11 positions agree with TRBD1. The CDR3 runs to 19 residues. Germline V gives CDR1 MGHRA, CDR2 YSYEKL. V lost 0 bases to trimming and J lost 3 bases; unmatched junction nucleotides: 13.

This clonotype was recorded at least ten times. The rearrangement uses TRBV7-2 and TRBJ1-5; D gene unclear. The CDR3 sequence is 17 residues long. Between the trimmed V and J ends, which lost 5 bases and 3 bases, there was a span of 20 bases. CDR1 and CDR2 (germline): SGHTA, FQGNSA. The CDR3 nucleotides read TGTGCCAGCAGCCTCGATGCTGGTAGAGAATTCAATCAGCCCCAGCATTTT. This gives the protein CASSLDAGREFNQPQHF.

This clonotype was seen a few times. This chain connects TRBV6-2 or TRBV6-3 to TRBJ2-3, with 9 bases fitting TRBD2. V was pared by 0 bases and J by 9 bases, with 10 bases of the junction left unmatched. The CDR3 has 16 amino acids. Germline V gene lookup returns CDR1 MNHEY and CDR2 SVGEGT. CDR3 nucleotides: TGTGCCAGCAGTTACTCGGTTGGCGGGGGGGAGAAAACGCAGTATTTT. It specifies CASSYSVGGGEKTQYF.

The rearrangement uses TRBV29-1 and TRBJ2-1; D might be TRBD2 (5 bases). The ends were cut back, 5 bases at V and 0 bases at J, with 11 bases in the middle. The CDR3 covers 14 residues. Germline CDR1 and CDR2: SQVTM and ANQGSEA. The CDR3, as DNA: TGCAGCGTTCGGGGTTTCAGCTCCTACAATGAGCAGTTCTTC. This translates into CSVRGFSSYNEQFF.

In DNA, the CDR3 is TGTGCCAGCAGTTCATCCCCCCGGGGGATAGATGGCTACACCTTC. It yields the protein CASSSSPRGIDGYTF. The chain recombines TRBV6-5 with TRBJ1-2, with D possibly TRBD1 on 5 matching bases. V lost 4 bases and J 6 bases, leaving 18 bases between the germline ends. The V gene's germline CDR1 is MNHEY and CDR2 SVGAGI. This CDR3 spans 15 amino acids.

The chain combines TRBV12-3 or TRBV12-4 with TRBJ2-5; 9 bases line up with TRBD1. The CDR3 contains 18 residues. Trimming at V came to 5 bases and at J to 2 bases, leaving 15 bases not matched to a gene. CDR3 protein: CASSQYRDREVFQETQYF. CDR3 DNA sequence: TGTGCCAGCAGTCAATACCGGGACAGGGAAGTTTTTCAAGAGACCCAGTACTTC.

This clonotype was picked up many times. The chain is built from TRBV4-1 and TRBJ2-2; the D is unclear. Germline-derived CDR1 and CDR2 are MGHRA and YSYEKL. The CDR3 totals 14 residues. V lost 1 base to trimming and J lost 1 base, with 4 bases between them. Here the CDR3 reads CASSQALNTGELFF. The CDR3 DNA is TGCGCCAGCAGCCAAGCTCTGAACACCGGGGAGCTGTTTTTT.

The DNA for the CDR3 is TGTGCTAGTGGTTTCCTAAACTATGGCTACACCTTC. Its translation: CASGFLNYGYTF. This chain joins TRBV12-5 and TRBJ1-2, with unresolved D. Germline V gives CDR1 LGHNT, CDR2 FRNRAP. CDR3 length: 12 amino acids. V was trimmed by 3 bases and J by 2 bases, leaving 4 bases between them.

This clonotype was counted at least ten times. CDR3 in DNA: TGTGCCAGCAGACAAGCGACAGGGGCAAGCAATCAGCCCCAGCATTTT. This sequence encodes CASRQATGASNQPQHF. This chain links TRBV7-8 with TRBJ1-5, with 8 positions matching TRBD1. The CDR3 consists of 16 residues. Germline V lookup: CDR1 SGHVS, CDR2 FQNEAQ. The J segment lost 1 base and the V segment lost 6 bases, leaving 8 bases of the junction unmatched.

The rearrangement uses TRBV7-6 and TRBJ1-1, with a weak D call TRBD1 (5 bases). The germline V and J ends were trimmed by 5 bases and 4 bases, with 20 bases remaining between them. Germline V lookup: CDR1 SGHVS, CDR2 FNYEAQ. The CDR3 length is 16 residues. The CDR3 spells CASSAHGLRGGTEAFF. The DNA for the CDR3 is TGTGCCAGCAGCGCCCACGGCCTGAGGGGAGGCACTGAAGCTTTCTTT.

The V gene is TRBV27, the J gene TRBJ2-7; D may be TRBD2 (5 bases). The V and J ends lost 5 bases and 7 bases respectively, with 15 bases between them. The CDR3 has 13 residues. Germline V gene lookup returns CDR1 MNHEY and CDR2 SMNVEV (reference sequence). CDR3: CASSPPGSGEQYV. CDR3 bases: TGTGCCAGCAGTCCCCCGGGGTCTGGGGAGCAGTACGTC.

J is TRBJ1-2 and V is TRBV27; D remains ambiguous. The CDR3 has 11 residues. Germline CDR1 is MNHEY and CDR2 is SMNVEV (reference sequence). In nucleotides, the CDR3 is TGTGCTTTTAAGGGCCGGTTAGGCTACACCTTC. Protein sequence: CAFKGRLGYTF.

V usage is TRBV5-5 and J usage is TRBJ2-1; TRBD2 aligns across 13 bases. The CDR3 spans 20 residues. CDR1 is SGHKS, CDR2 YYEKEE, per germline (reference sequence). Trimming took 2 bases from V and 6 from J; bases not matched to a gene: 17. CDR3 protein: CASSFETGLAGLGISNEQFF. Written as DNA, the CDR3 is TGTGCCAGCAGCTTCGAGACGGGACTAGCGGGGTTAGGGATTAGCAATGAGCAGTTCTTC.

This chain links TRBV7-9 with TRBJ2-6; D possibly corresponds to TRBD2 (6 bases). Germline loops: CDR1 SEHNR, CDR2 FQNEAQ (reference sequence). The CDR3 covers 18 residues. Trimming removed 5 bases at V and 3 bases at J, with 20 bases between. The CDR3 DNA reads as TGTGCCAGCAGCCTACCCGTTGGGGGGAACGGTGGGGCCAACGTCCTGACTTTC. Translating gives CASSLPVGGNGGANVLTF.

This clonotype was seen only a few times. This chain uses TRBV12-3 or TRBV12-4 with TRBJ1-2, with 11 bases lining up with TRBD1. V shed 3 bases and J 8 bases; nucleotides not matched to a gene: 11. The CDR3 length is 16 residues. As DNA, the CDR3 is TGTGCCAGCAGTTTTGAGGACAGGGGGCATCCGCAGGGCTACACCTTC. Its translation is CASSFEDRGHPQGYTF.

A few counts support this clonotype. This chain joins TRBV20-1 and TRBJ2-1; the D gene is possibly TRBD1 (7 bases). Germline-derived CDR1 and CDR2 are DFQATT and SNEGSKA (reference sequence). The CDR3 runs to 15 residues. V gave up 3 bases and J gave up 7 bases, with 19 bases separating them. The CDR3 sequence: CSARSSGQAGNEQFF. The CDR3 DNA is TGCAGTGCTAGGTCCTCCGGACAGGCGGGGAATGAGCAGTTCTTC.

The chain recombines TRBV6-6 with TRBJ2-1; a weak D match, TRBD2 (6 bases). Trimming shortened V by 5 bases and J by 0 bases, and 14 bases separated the two germline ends. This CDR3 is 16 amino acids long. Germline values: CDR1 MNHNY, CDR2 SVGAGI (reference sequence). CDR3 sequence: CASSDLRDFSYNEQFF. The CDR3 DNA reads as TGTGCCAGCAGTGACCTCCGGGACTTCTCCTACAATGAGCAGTTCTTC.

The chain couples TRBV4-1 to TRBJ2-3, with D perhaps TRBD1 (6 bases). Trimming shortened V by 0 bases and J by 0 bases, and 19 bases separated the two germline ends. CDR1 is MGHRA and CDR2 is YSYEKL in the germline V gene. CDR3 length: 19 amino acids. The CDR3 DNA is TGCGCCAGCAGCCAAGATCTTCTCACTAGTGGGGGCAGCACAGATACGCAGTATTTT. This codes for CASSQDLLTSGGSTDTQYF.